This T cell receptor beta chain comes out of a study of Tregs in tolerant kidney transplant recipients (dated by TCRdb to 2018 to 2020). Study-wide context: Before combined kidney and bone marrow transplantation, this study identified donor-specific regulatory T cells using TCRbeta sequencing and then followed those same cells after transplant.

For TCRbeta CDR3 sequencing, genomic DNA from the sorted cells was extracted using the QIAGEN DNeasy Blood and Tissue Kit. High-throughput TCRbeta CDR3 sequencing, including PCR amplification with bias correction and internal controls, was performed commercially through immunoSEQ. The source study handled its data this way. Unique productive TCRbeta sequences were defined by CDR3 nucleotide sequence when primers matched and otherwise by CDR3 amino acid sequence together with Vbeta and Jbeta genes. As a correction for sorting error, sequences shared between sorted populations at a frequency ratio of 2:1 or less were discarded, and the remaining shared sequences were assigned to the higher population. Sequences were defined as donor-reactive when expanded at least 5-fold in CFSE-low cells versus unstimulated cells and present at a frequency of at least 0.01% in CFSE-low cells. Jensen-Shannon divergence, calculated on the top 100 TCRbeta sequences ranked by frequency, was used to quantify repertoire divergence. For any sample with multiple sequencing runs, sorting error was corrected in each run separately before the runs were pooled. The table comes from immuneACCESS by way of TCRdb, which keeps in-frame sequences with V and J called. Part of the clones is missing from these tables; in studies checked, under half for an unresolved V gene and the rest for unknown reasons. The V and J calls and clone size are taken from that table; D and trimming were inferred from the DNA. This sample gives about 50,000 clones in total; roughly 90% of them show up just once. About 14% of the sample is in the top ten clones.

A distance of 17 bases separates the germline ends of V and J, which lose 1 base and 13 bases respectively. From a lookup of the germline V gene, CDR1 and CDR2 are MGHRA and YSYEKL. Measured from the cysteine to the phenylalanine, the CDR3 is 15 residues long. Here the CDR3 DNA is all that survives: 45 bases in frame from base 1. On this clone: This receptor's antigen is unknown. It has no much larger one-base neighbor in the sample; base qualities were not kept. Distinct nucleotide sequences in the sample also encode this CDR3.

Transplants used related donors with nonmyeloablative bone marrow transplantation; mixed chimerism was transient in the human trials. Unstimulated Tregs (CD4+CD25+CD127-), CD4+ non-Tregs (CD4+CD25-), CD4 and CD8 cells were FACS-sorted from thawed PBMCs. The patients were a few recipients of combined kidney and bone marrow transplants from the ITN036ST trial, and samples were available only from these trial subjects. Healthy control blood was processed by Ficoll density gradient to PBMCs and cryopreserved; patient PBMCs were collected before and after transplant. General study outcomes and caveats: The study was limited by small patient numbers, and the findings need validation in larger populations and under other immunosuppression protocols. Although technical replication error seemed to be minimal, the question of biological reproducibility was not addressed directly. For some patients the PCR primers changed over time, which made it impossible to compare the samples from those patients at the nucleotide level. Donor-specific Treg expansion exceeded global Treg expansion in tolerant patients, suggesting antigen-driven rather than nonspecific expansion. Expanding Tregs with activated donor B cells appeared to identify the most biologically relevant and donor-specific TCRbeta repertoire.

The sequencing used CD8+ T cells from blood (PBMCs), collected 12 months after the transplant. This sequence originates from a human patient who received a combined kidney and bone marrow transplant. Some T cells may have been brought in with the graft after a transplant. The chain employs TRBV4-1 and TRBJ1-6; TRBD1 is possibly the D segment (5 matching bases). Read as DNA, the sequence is TGCGCCAGCAGCCAAGGGATACAGGTTCTATCCCCCCTCCACTTT. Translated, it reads CASSQGIQVLSPLHF.